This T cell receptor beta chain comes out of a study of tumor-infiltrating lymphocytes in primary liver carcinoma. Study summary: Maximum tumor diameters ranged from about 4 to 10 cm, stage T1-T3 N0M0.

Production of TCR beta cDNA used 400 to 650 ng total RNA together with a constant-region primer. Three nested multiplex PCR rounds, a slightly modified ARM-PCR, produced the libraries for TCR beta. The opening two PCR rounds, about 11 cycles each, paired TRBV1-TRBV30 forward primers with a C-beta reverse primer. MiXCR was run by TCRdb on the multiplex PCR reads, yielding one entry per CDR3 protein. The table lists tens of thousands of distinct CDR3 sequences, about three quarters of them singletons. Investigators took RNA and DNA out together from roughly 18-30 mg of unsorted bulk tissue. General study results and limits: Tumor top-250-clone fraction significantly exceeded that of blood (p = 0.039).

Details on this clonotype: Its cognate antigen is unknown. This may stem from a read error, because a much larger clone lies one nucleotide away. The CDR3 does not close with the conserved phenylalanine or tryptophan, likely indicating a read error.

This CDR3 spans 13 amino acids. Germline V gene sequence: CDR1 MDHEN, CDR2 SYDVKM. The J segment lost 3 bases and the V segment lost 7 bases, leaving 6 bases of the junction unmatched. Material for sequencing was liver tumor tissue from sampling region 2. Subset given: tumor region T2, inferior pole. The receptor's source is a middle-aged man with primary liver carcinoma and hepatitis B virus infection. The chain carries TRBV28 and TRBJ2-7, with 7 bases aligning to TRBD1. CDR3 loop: CASKLGQIYEQYL. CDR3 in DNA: TGTGCCAGCAAATTGGGACAGATCTACGAGCAGTACTTG.